Shown below are 10 T cell receptor beta chains from a single sample sequenced in a study of cytomegalovirus exposure and HLA in healthy donors. The PCR was carried out with 60 Vbeta primers and 13 Jbeta primers. Repertoires were generated with immunoSEQ multiplex PCR, while TCRdb's copy carries only in-frame clones and drops some. In the table there are some 170,000 clones, approximately 80% of which are singletons. Sequenced: PBMCs. These receptors were taken from a young man in good health and CMV-seropositive.

The V gene is TRBV13, the J gene TRBJ1-1; 11 bases align to TRBD1. Unmatched junction bases numbered 6, after V lost 5 bases and J lost 1 base. The CDR3 loop spans 16 amino acids. The germline V gene has CDR1 PRHDT and CDR2 FYEKMQ (reference sequence). In nucleotides, the CDR3 is TGTGCCAGCAGCCTCCGGACAGGGGGCTCGAACACTGAAGCTTTCTTT. Translation: CASSLRTGGSNTEAFF.

The chain links TRBV30 to TRBJ2-7; D possibly corresponds to TRBD1 (6 bases). Trimming stripped 7 bases from V and 0 bases from J, with 16 bases between. The CDR3 is 14 amino acids. Germline V gives CDR1 GTSNPN, CDR2 SVGIG (reference sequence). In DNA, the CDR3 is TGTGCCTCGACGTGGGACAAAAACTCCTACGAGCAGTACTTC. Protein product: CASTWDKNSYEQYF.

The J gene is TRBJ1-6, the V gene TRBV7-3; D perhaps matches TRBD1 (6 bases). V gave up 4 bases and J gave up 0 bases, with 10 bases separating them. The CDR3 runs to 16 residues. Germline CDR1 and CDR2: SGHTA and FQGTGA. The CDR3 DNA sequence: TGTGCCAGCAGCTCCAGGGGTCGCTCCTATAATTCACCCCTCCACTTT. Translation: CASSSRGRSYNSPLHF.

In regard to this clone: The sample has other DNA sequences that encode this CDR3 too. The chain employs TRBV2 and TRBJ2-7, with D possibly matching TRBD1 (6 bases). This CDR3 region has 12 residues. The V and J ends lost 6 bases and 4 bases respectively, with 10 bases between them. CDR1 and CDR2 (germline): SNHLY, FYNNEI. The DNA of the CDR3 is TGTGCCAGCAGGGAACAGGGTTACGAGCAGTACTTC. Encoded protein: CASREQGYEQYF. The full variable domain, its missing parts supplied by reference TRBV2 and TRBJ2-7, is EPEVTQTPSHQVTQMGQEVILRCVPISNHLYFYWYRQILGQKVEFLVSFYNNEISEKSEIFDDQFSVERPDGSNFTLKIRSTKLEDSAMYFCASREQGYEQYFGPGTRLTVT.

The chain links TRBV5-1 to TRBJ2-1, with TRBD2 matching over 12 bases. The CDR3 contains 17 residues. V lost 0 bases, J lost 4 bases, and 5 bases stayed unmatched. The germline gives CDR1 SGHRS, CDR2 YFSETQ. CDR3 coding DNA: TGCGCCAGCAGCTTGGTGCCTAGCGGGGGGGGGTACAATGAGCAGTTCTTC. Residues: CASSLVPSGGGYNEQFF.

The chain uses TRBV28 and TRBJ2-5; 8 bases are a match to TRBD2. This CDR3 is 17 amino acids long. V was clipped by 4 bases and J by 5 bases; unmatched bases: 15. CDR1 and CDR2 (germline): MDHEN, SYDVKM. The DNA of the CDR3 is TGTGCCAGCAGTTATGTTAGCGGGGCTCCGGGCGGCGAGACCCAGTACTTC. Amino acids: CASSYVSGAPGGETQYF.

The chain couples TRBV2 to TRBJ1-5; 9 nucleotides agree with TRBD1. CDR1 and CDR2 (germline): SNHLY, FYNNEI. Unmatched junction bases numbered 7, after V lost 6 bases and J lost 7 bases. The CDR3 length is 14 residues. The CDR3 is CASSPGQGPQPQHF. The CDR3 region has the DNA TGTGCCAGCAGCCCGGGACAGGGACCACAGCCCCAGCATTTT. Combining the CDR3 with reference TRBV2 and TRBJ1-5 gives the whole variable domain EPEVTQTPSHQVTQMGQEVILRCVPISNHLYFYWYRQILGQKVEFLVSFYNNEISEKSEIFDDQFSVERPDGSNFTLKIRSTKLEDSAMYFCASSPGQGPQPQHFGDGTRLSIL.

The chain has TRBV7-2 and TRBJ2-3, with a possible D match to TRBD1 (7 bases). The germline V gene encodes CDR1 SGHTA and CDR2 FQGNSA. V lost 3 bases, J lost 6 bases, and 13 bases lay in between. CDR3 length: 14 amino acids. CDR3 sequence: CASSFQGGLDTQYF. The CDR3, as DNA: TGTGCCAGCAGCTTTCAGGGGGGCTTGGATACGCAGTATTTT. Filled out from reference TRBV7-2 and TRBJ2-3, the complete variable domain reads GAGVSQSPSNKVTEKGKDVELRCDPISGHTALYWYRQSLGQGLEFLIYFQGNSAPDKSGLPSDRFSAERTGGSVSTLTIQRTQQEDSAVYLCASSFQGGLDTQYFGPGTRLTVL.

The chain carries TRBV5-1 and TRBJ2-7, with unresolved D. Trimming stripped 0 bases from V and 7 bases from J, with 11 bases between. There are 13 residues in the CDR3. Germline V gene lookup returns CDR1 SGHRS and CDR2 YFSETQ. In DNA, the CDR3 is TGCGCCAGCAGCTTGGATATTCAGTTAGAGCAGTACTTC. This encodes CASSLDIQLEQYF.

This clone turned up a few times. The V and J genes are TRBV6-5 and TRBJ2-7; no definite D call. Trimming took 7 bases from V and 2 from J, leaving 9 bases between them. Germline lookup yields CDR1 MNHEY and CDR2 SVGAGI. The CDR3 totals 12 residues. CDR3 sequence: CASTSGAYEQYF. The CDR3 region has the DNA TGTGCCAGCACCTCAGGTGCCTACGAGCAGTACTTC.